The subject of this entry is one TCR beta chain. The antigen is undetermined. The CDR3 extends over 15 amino acids. The data stem from a study of T cell responses to AZD1222 COVID-19 vaccine. Study results and limitations: The reported proportion of spike-specific TCRs targeting unmutated variant regions was nearly half. When two AZD1222 doses had been given, Spike-specific TCR breadth and depth rose. The donor cohort was predominantly white British with a female majority, and clonal diversity may have been underestimated. There were repertoire samples only from the period after the peak T cell response.

Profiling relied on immunoSEQ multiplex PCR, and the TCRdb table lists in-frame clones only, not all of them. The data show about 120,000 clones, with almost 95% seen just once and more than 1.5% held by the top ten. The J gene is TRBJ2-7, the V gene TRBV21-1; the D call in the table, TRBD2, was not verified against the DNA. TRBV21-1 is a documented pseudogene. This TCR derives from an adult who received the AZD1222 COVID-19 vaccine. The sample here was peripheral blood, taken 28 days after the second AZD1222 dose. CDR3 nucleotide sequence: TGTGCCAGCAGCACCAGCGGGAGGAGCTCCTACGAGCAGTACTTC. Translating gives CASSTSGRSSYEQYF.